This T cell receptor (beta chain) was recorded in a study of cytomegalovirus exposure and HLA in healthy donors. Findings and limits, study-wide: Sequence variants that were highly shared formed a cluster that was likely a sequencing artifact. Associated with cytomegalovirus, according to the listing, were around 160 TCR beta chains. A missense variant in DCLRE1C was later tied to TCR beta V- and J-gene trimming.

Use of 60 Vbeta and 13 Jbeta primers characterized the PCR. Generated by immunoSEQ multiplex PCR, the TCRdb table keeps only in-frame clones and is missing some. The sample table includes some 150,000 clones. Between the trimmed V and J ends, which lost 3 bases and 5 bases, there was a span of 14 bases. The CDR3 has 14 amino acids. CDR1 and CDR2 from the germline V gene are MDHEN and SYDVKM. For this clone: Its specificity is unknown.

Sequencing was done on a sample of PBMCs. The rearrangement joins TRBV28 to TRBJ2-7; a possible D gene is TRBD1 (5 bases). This receptor was obtained from a middle-aged man in good health and CMV-seronegative. The CDR3 spells CASSLPQGINEQYF. In nucleotides, the CDR3 is TGTGCCAGCAGTTTGCCCCAGGGTATTAACGAGCAGTACTTC.